The T cell receptor beta chain under discussion was sequenced for a study of T-cell memory formation after mild COVID-19. This clonotype was seen more than once but under ten times. Germline values: CDR1 MNHEY, CDR2 SVGAGI. Trimming removed 5 bases from V and 11 bases from J, with 12 bases in between. CDR3 size: 11 residues. TCRdb re-derived calls from the 5' RACE reads in MiXCR, one entry per CDR3 protein. Of about 350,000 distinct CDR3 sequences in the sample, roughly 13% were seen once. This rearrangement joins TRBV6-5 to TRBJ1-1; D is perhaps TRBD1 (6 bases). Input material: PBMCs or a T cell subset sorted from them (not recorded which). The origin of this receptor is a man younger than 35 who had mild COVID-19 (a few samples of this study predate the infection). Cell type and time point are not known. This CDR3 reads CASSNRAGAFF. The DNA for the CDR3 is TGTGCCAGCAGTAACAGGGCCGGGGCTTTCTTT.